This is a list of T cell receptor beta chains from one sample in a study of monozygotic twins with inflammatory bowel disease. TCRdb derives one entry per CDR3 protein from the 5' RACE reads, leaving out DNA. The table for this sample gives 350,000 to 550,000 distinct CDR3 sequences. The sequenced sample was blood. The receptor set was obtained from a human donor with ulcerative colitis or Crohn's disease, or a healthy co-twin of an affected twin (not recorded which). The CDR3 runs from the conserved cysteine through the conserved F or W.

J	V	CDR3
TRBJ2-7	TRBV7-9	CASTLSVAGQAYEQYF
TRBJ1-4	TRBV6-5	CASSYLRGQYGLFF
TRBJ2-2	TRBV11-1	CASSFVPGGARYTGELFF
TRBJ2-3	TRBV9	CASSVARDSDTQYF
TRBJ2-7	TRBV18	CASSPNVDSAEQYF
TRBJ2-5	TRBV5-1	CASSERLAGGQETQYF
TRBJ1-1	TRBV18	CASSPPRKEAFF
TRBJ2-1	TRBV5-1	CASSFDLIEFRVEQFF
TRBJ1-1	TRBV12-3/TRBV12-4	CASQYLMNTEAFF
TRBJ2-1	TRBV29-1	CSVDTGRASYNEQFF
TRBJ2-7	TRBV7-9	CASSSERNEQYF
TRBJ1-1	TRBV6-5	CASITTGTEAFF
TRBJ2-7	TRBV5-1	CASSSDNTYEQYF
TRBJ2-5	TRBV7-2	CASSLVGTEGETQYF
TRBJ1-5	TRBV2	CASTGGNQPQHF
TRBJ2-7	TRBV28	CASSPSGLAIEQYF
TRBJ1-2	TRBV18	CASSSRRDEGPTF
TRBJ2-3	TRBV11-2	CASSLASRGDTQYF
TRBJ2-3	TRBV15	CATSRVDRDTQYF
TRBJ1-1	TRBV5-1	CASSLGVGTVNTEAFF
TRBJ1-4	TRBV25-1	CASSYPTNYLKLFF
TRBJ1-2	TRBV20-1	CSARVQTGGYGYTF
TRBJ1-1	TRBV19	CAVKGIRTEAFF
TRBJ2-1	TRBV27	CASSYGAGYNEQFF
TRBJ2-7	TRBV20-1	CSASRGGENEQYF
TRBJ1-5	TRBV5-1	CASSEGQGAQPQHF